This record covers a single T cell receptor (beta chain). As yet, its antigen is unknown. This record belongs to a study of shared clonotypes between healthy human individuals. Study-wide results and caveats: Only a few donors were included, so the genetic and exposure-history diversity represented was limited.

Germline V gives CDR1 SGHDT, CDR2 YYEEEE. The V segment lost 3 bases and the J segment 3 bases; nucleotides outside the gene matches: 6. The CDR3 consists of 15 residues. Sorted-subset replicate PCR reactions were performed with approximately 180 ng DNA, corresponding to some 32,000 T cell genomes. Data came from immunoSEQ multiplex PCR; TCRdb stores just in-frame clones and leaves some out. This table holds more than 550,000 clones, over 60% found once. The chain joins TRBV5-6 to TRBJ1-2; 9 positions match TRBD1. The sample comprised memory CD4+ T cells sorted from blood. Described subset: CD45RA-negative fraction. The receptor was derived from a woman aged 25 to 45 in good health. The CDR3 loop is CASSSLGDRDYGYTF. Written as DNA, the CDR3 is TGTGCCAGCAGCTCCCTTGGGGACAGGGACTATGGCTACACCTTC.